The present entry profiles one T cell receptor beta chain with its context. The target antigen is unknown. The source of the sample is a study of CD8+CD57+ T cells in acquired aplastic anemia. Background on the study: Sorting CD4+ and CD8+ cells gave DNA averaging approximately 3 ug. Study-wide results and caveats: Patients had fewer than 35 CD8+ CDR3 sequences in common with controls (the shared set).

The CDR3 length is 15 residues. Trimming stripped 3 bases from V and 2 bases from J, with 14 bases between. CDR1 and CDR2 (germline): SNHLY, FYNNEI. All patients picked for sequencing had shown, by flow cytometry, an expansion of CD8+CD57+ cells. All patients had severe acquired aplastic anemia. Blood sampling was performed on the patients, and none of them had received therapy by then. Genomic DNA provided the template from which TCR beta VDJ and CDR3 profiles were obtained. Using its own MiXCR run on the reads, TCRdb lists one record per CDR3 protein. In the table there are some 180,000 distinct CDR3 sequences, less than 65% of which are singletons.

The receptor was isolated from a human donor with aplastic anemia. Source material: sorted CD4+, CD8+, or CD8+CD57+ T cells (not recorded which) from PBMCs. The chain is built from TRBV2 and TRBJ2-7; TRBD2 is a possible D gene (5 bases). For the CDR3, the DNA is TGTGCCAGCAGTGAGGACTGGACGATAACCTACGAGCAGTACTTC. Protein product: CASSEDWTITYEQYF. Full variable domain (outside the CDR3, taken from reference TRBV2 and TRBJ2-7): EPEVTQTPSHQVTQMGQEVILRCVPISNHLYFYWYRQILGQKVEFLVSFYNNEISEKSEIFDDQFSVERPDGSNFTLKIRSTKLEDSAMYFCASSEDWTITYEQYFGPGTRLTVT.